Sequencing of this TCR beta chain was carried out in a study of T cells in narcolepsy. On the study more broadly: Patients with NT1 or NT2 and healthy control donors were enrolled.

This clone is a singleton in its sample. This CDR3 has 15 residues. Germline V gene lookup returns CDR1 KGHSH and CDR2 LQKENI. The V and J ends lost 3 bases and 4 bases respectively, with 15 bases between them. Assay: immunoSEQ multiplex PCR; the TCRdb copy retains only in-frame clones and omits some. The table shows tens of thousands of clones, with roughly 84% occurring only once. This chain connects TRBV18 to TRBJ1-1, with D maybe TRBD1 (6 bases). The sequence was obtained from a human donor with narcolepsy. The sequenced sample was CD45RA- memory CD4+ T cells from PBMCs. The CDR3 sequence: CASSPRQDPSTEAFF. The CDR3 DNA reads TGTGCCAGCTCACCGCGACAGGATCCGAGCACTGAAGCTTTCTTT.